Reported below is one T cell receptor (beta chain). These data belong to a study of blood T cells in healthy people across ages. As for the study in general: Template switching recovered approximately one barcoded beta molecule for every two T cells.

The germline CDR1 and CDR2 sequences are MNHNY and SVGAGI (reference sequence). With 4 bases clipped from V and 6 bases from J, the junction kept 11 bases outside the gene matches. The CDR3 extends over 16 amino acids. Together with a sample-barcoded 5' primer, a J-beta primer mix was included in a second PCR lasting about 7 to 11 cycles. TCRdb analysed the 5' RACE reads with MiXCR anew, one entry per CDR3 protein. The table lists approximately 800,000 distinct CDR3 sequences, roughly 25% of them singletons. These data were also filed under a second study, of T cells of mothers and their children. In that study: Donation was provided by three healthy Caucasian mothers along with their six children. For cDNA synthesis, the complete extracted RNA was used (around 1.4 ug per 15 ul).

The sequenced sample was blood. The chain uses TRBV6-6 and TRBJ2-3, with 9 positions matching TRBD2. This clonotype was obtained from a boy under 18 in good health. CDR3 in DNA: TGTGCCAGCAGTTTGATGGGACTAGCAGTCCGCGATACGCAGTATTTT. Amino acids: CASSLMGLAVRDTQYF.